This entry describes one T cell receptor (beta chain). Its specificity is unknown. These data come from a study of cytotoxic CD8 clonotypes in ibrutinib-treated CLL. For the study at large: Mean productive templates were about 260,000; mean productive rearrangements were around 90,000.

Study results and caveats: Clonality went up at the time of ibrutinib response, stayed stable in sustained remission, and later dropped back toward its baseline level at progression. Treatment left the uncommon public clonotypes either contracted or stable in frequency.

This CDR3 region has 15 residues. V lost 0 bases, J lost 1 base, and 7 bases lay in between. CDR1 and CDR2 (germline): LGHNA, YNFKEQ. TCRdb's copy holds only in-frame clones and misses some; the assay was immunoSEQ multiplex PCR. The data show roughly 180,000 clones, with about four fifths seen just once and 4.6% held by the top ten. The chain couples TRBV4-2 to TRBJ1-3; weak D call: TRBD1 (5 bases). This TCR came from a human donor with chronic lymphocytic leukemia. Sequencing used PBMCs, obtained after 24 months of ibrutinib treatment. The CDR3 DNA reads TGTGCCAGCAGCCAAGACGCAGGGTCTGGAAACACCATATATTTT. Translated, it gives CASSQDAGSGNTIYF.